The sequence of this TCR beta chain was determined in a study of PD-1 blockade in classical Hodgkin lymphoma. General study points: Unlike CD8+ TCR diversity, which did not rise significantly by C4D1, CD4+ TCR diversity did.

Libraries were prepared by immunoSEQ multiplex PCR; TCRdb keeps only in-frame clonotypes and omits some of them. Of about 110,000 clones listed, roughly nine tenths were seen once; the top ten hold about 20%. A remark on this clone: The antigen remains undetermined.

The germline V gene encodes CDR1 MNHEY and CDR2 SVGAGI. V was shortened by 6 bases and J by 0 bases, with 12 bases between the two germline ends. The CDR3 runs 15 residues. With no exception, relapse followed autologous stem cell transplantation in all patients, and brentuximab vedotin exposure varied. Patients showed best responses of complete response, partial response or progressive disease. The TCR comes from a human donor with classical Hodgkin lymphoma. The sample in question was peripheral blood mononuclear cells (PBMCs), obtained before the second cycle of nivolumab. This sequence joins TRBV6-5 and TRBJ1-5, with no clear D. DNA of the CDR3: TGTGCCAGCAGGAACAGAAATTATAGCAATCAGCCCCAGCATTTT. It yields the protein CASRNRNYSNQPQHF.